The clone carrying this TCR beta chain was detected a few times. What it binds is unknown. TCRdb reanalysed the RT-PCR reads using MiXCR and keeps one entry per CDR3 protein. Among under 500,000 distinct CDR3 sequences listed, approximately 11% were seen once. These data are taken from a study of response to subunit inactivated influenza vaccine. Germline-derived CDR1 and CDR2 are LNHNV and YYDKDF (reference sequence). The CDR3 sequence is 16 residues long. Trimming at V came to 0 bases and at J to 0 bases, leaving 5 bases not matched to a gene. Findings and limits, study-wide: There was a suggestion from the authors that each seasonal influenza vaccination recruits few new T cells.

The chain carries TRBV15 and TRBJ2-7; 7 bases line up with TRBD2. The sample was PBMCs from blood, taken 45 days after vaccination. The receptor was derived from a man between 45 and 60 years old who received an inactivated influenza vaccine. This CDR3 reads CATSRDRGGSSYEQYF. DNA of the CDR3: TGTGCCACCAGCAGAGATCGAGGCGGGAGCTCCTACGAGCAGTACTTC. Looking up the rest from reference TRBV15 and TRBJ2-7 gives the full variable domain: DAMVIQNPRYQVTQFGKPVTLSCSQTLNHNVMYWYQQKSSQAPKLLFHYYDKDFNNEADTPDNFQSRRPNTSFCFLDIRSPGLGDTAMYLCATSRDRGGSSYEQYFGPGTRLTVT.